These 13 T cell receptor beta chains were all obtained from the same sample, sequenced in a study of T cells in Graves' hyperthyroidism and ophthalmopathy. There were TCR beta CDR3 regions amplified from RNA transcripts. The TCR CDR3 was amplified in a first-round RT-PCR using the HTBI primer set. Each CDR3 protein is one row after TCRdb ran MiXCR on the multiplex PCR reads. This table has over 650,000 distinct CDR3 sequences, less than 20% appearing once. The sample taken for sequencing was blood. The source of these receptors is a man younger than 30 with Graves' hyperthyroidism.

This clonotype was observed many times. The V gene is TRBV20-1, the J gene TRBJ2-1, with D tentatively TRBD2 (6 bases). With 3 bases removed from V and 7 bases from J, the gap between germline ends came to 16 bases. CDR1 is DFQATT, CDR2 SNEGSKA, per germline (reference sequence). This CDR3 is built from 14 residues. The CDR3 DNA sequence: TGCAGTGCTAGGGGACTCCCCGGTGTGAATGAGCAGTTCTTC. This sequence encodes CSARGLPGVNEQFF.

Many counts were recorded for this clonotype. This rearrangement joins TRBV12-3 or TRBV12-4 to TRBJ2-5; D is unclear. CDR3 size: 13 residues. Trimming took 2 bases from V and 4 from J, leaving 8 bases between them. The CDR3 reads CASSLPPRETQYF. In nucleotides, the CDR3 is TGTGCCAGCAGTTTACCCCCCCGAGAGACCCAGTACTTC.

In this sample, this clonotype turned up many times. The chain has TRBV5-1 and TRBJ2-7, with 13 bases aligning to TRBD2. J gave up 4 bases and V 4 bases, and 8 bases lay outside the gene matches. The germline gives CDR1 SGHRS, CDR2 YFSETQ. CDR3 length: 16 amino acids. This CDR3 reads CASSPGTSGKLYEQYF. DNA for the CDR3: TGCGCCAGCAGCCCGGGGACTAGCGGGAAACTTTACGAGCAGTACTTC. The variable domain in full, completed from reference TRBV5-1 and TRBJ2-7, reads KAGVTQTPRYLIKTRGQQVTLSCSPISGHRSVSWYQQTPGQGLQFLFEYFSETQRNKGNFPGRFSGRQFSNSRSEMNVSTLELGDSALYLCASSPGTSGKLYEQYFGPGTRLTVT.

This chain connects TRBV20-1 to TRBJ1-1; D is unclear. The CDR3 has 13 amino acids. The germline V gene encodes CDR1 DFQATT and CDR2 SNEGSKA (reference sequence). This CDR3 is CSHKPPANTEAFF. The CDR3 DNA reads TGCAGCCACAAGCCCCCAGCGAACACTGAAGCTTTCTTT.

At least ten counts were recorded for this clonotype. The rearrangement links TRBV7-9 to TRBJ2-1; TRBD2 aligns across 11 bases. Per the germline V gene, CDR1 is SEHNR and CDR2 is FQNEAQ (reference sequence). This CDR3 spans 13 amino acids. The trim removed 6 bases at V and 10 bases at J, leaving 5 bases unmatched. CDR3 in amino acids: CASRSSGRPEQFF. In nucleotides, the CDR3 is TGTGCCAGCAGATCTAGCGGGAGGCCCGAGCAGTTCTTC.

This clonotype occurred many times. The chain joins TRBV28 to TRBJ2-5; 8 bases fit TRBD1. The V and J ends lost 5 bases and 6 bases, in that order; junction bases with no gene match: 8. This CDR3 contains 14 residues. Per germline, CDR1 MDHEN and CDR2 SYDVKM. The CDR3 here is CASSQPQGVKTQYF. In DNA, the CDR3 is TGTGCCAGCAGTCAACCACAGGGGGTCAAGACCCAGTACTTC.

This clonotype was seen many times. The chain recombines TRBV15 with TRBJ2-7, with 9 bases identical to TRBD1. This CDR3 has 14 residues. J gave up 4 bases and V 5 bases, and 6 bases lay outside the gene matches. Germline lookup yields CDR1 LNHNV and CDR2 YYDKDF (reference sequence). CDR3 in amino acids: CATSGGQGQYEQYF. Here the CDR3 DNA reads TGTGCCACCAGCGGAGGACAGGGGCAATACGAGCAGTACTTC.

This clonotype has a handful of counts. The chain links TRBV7-8 to TRBJ2-5; no firm D call. V gave up 2 bases and J gave up 5 bases, with 9 bases separating them. CDR1 is SGHVS and CDR2 is FQNEAQ in the germline V gene. This CDR3 spans 13 amino acids. CDR3 DNA: TGTGCCAGCAGCTTAAACGCGAGGGAGACCCAGTACTTC. It is translated as CASSLNARETQYF.

The gene calls are TRBV30 and TRBJ1-3, with D maybe TRBD1 (5 bases). Germline V gene sequence: CDR1 GTSNPN, CDR2 SVGIG (reference sequence). This CDR3 has 14 amino acids. V lost 2 bases, J lost 3 bases, and 11 bases lay in between. In DNA, the CDR3 is TGTGCCTGGAGTACCGGGACCCTTGGAAACACCATATATTTT. Protein: CAWSTGTLGNTIYF.

There are many counts of this clonotype. CDR3 DNA: TGTGCCAGCAGCTTAGCGGGCAGGGTGCTTGGCTACACCTTC. This gives the protein CASSLAGRVLGYTF. The genes are TRBV7-9 and TRBJ1-2, with D perhaps TRBD1 (5 bases). CDR3 length: 14 residues. Trimming removed 0 bases from V and 7 bases from J, with 12 bases in between. From germline, CDR1 is SEHNR and CDR2 FQNEAQ (reference sequence).

The chain recombines TRBV11-2 with TRBJ2-3; no clear D gene. This CDR3 spans 17 amino acids. V dropped 5 bases and J dropped 1 base, with 19 bases sitting between them. CDR1 is SGHAT and CDR2 is FQNNGV in the germline V gene. CDR3 coding DNA: TGTGCCAGCAGCCCCCTTAGGGTGGCGGTAGGCACAGATACGCAGTATTTT. It codes for CASSPLRVAVGTDTQYF. The full variable domain, completed using reference TRBV11-2 and TRBJ2-3, is EAGVAQSPRYKIIEKRQSVAFWCNPISGHATLYWYQQILGQGPKLLIQFQNNGVVDDSQLPKDRFSAERLKGVDSTLKIQPAKLEDSAVYLCASSPLRVAVGTDTQYFGPGTRLTVL.

This clonotype has ten or more counts. The rearrangement joins TRBV7-9 to TRBJ2-3; TRBD2 matches at 13 bases. CDR1 and CDR2 from the germline V gene are SEHNR and FQNEAQ (reference sequence). The CDR3 extends over 16 amino acids. Trimming at V came to 5 bases and at J to 4 bases, leaving 6 bases not matched to a gene. The CDR3 reads CASSRTSGSTADTQYF. As DNA, the CDR3 is TGTGCCAGCAGCAGGACTAGCGGGAGCACCGCAGATACGCAGTATTTT.

This clonotype was seen ten or more times. This chain joins TRBV27 and TRBJ2-3, with a tentative D call TRBD2 (6 bases). There are 16 residues in the CDR3. Trimming took 3 bases from V and 1 from J, leaving 14 bases between them. Per the germline V gene, CDR1 is MNHEY and CDR2 is SMNVEV (reference sequence). The CDR3 sequence: CASSLMLASGTDTQYF. CDR3 DNA sequence: TGTGCCAGCAGTTTGATGTTGGCTAGCGGCACAGATACGCAGTATTTT.